This entry lists 8 T cell receptor beta chains sequenced from one sample in a study of T cell responses to AZD1222 COVID-19 vaccine. Sequencing was performed with immunoSEQ multiplex PCR; in TCRdb, only in-frame clones are kept and a portion is missing. The sample lists about 110,000 clones; roughly four fifths were seen once. Sequencing was performed on peripheral blood, taken on day 0 of AZD1222 vaccination. Receptors were obtained from an adult in good health.

This sequence joins TRBV6-5 and TRBJ1-1, with D perhaps TRBD1 (6 bases). Between the trimmed V and J ends, which lost 5 bases and 4 bases, there was a span of 8 bases. The CDR3 has 12 residues. CDR1 MNHEY and CDR2 SVGAGI come from the germline V gene. CDR3 sequence (DNA): TGTGCCAGCAGTCAGGGGACCACTGAAGCTTTCTTT. As protein: CASSQGTTEAFF.

The chain combines TRBV11-2 with TRBJ2-5; D gene unclear. This CDR3 contains 14 residues. Trimming cost V 5 bases and J 1 base, with 11 bases left between them. Germline CDR1 and CDR2: SGHAT and FQNNGV. CDR3: CASSPTRLQETQYF. CDR3 DNA sequence: TGTGCCAGCAGCCCCACCAGACTCCAAGAGACCCAGTACTTC.

The V call is TRBV6-1, the J call TRBJ1-5; 8 bases agree with TRBD1. V trimming: 8 bases; J trimming: 6 bases; junction bases outside the gene matches: 6. Germline V gene sequence: CDR1 MNHNS, CDR2 SASEGT. The CDR3 loop spans 13 amino acids. The CDR3 region has the DNA TGTGCCAGCCAAGGACAGGGCTCTCAGCCCCAGCATTTT. Translated: CASQGQGSQPQHF.

This rearrangement joins TRBV5-4 to TRBJ2-3, with 8 positions matching TRBD2. Trimming cost V 0 bases and J 1 base; bases outside gene matches: 7. The CDR3 has 17 residues. CDR1 and CDR2 (germline): SGHNT, YYREEE (reference sequence). CDR3 nucleotide sequence: TGTGCCAGCAGCTTGGCAACACTAGCGGCCGGCACAGATACGCAGTATTTT. Encoded protein: CASSLATLAAGTDTQYF.

V and J are TRBV20-1 and TRBJ1-2; TRBD1 is a possible D gene (6 bases). Between the trimmed V and J ends, which lost 2 bases and 5 bases, there was a span of 6 bases. CDR1 and CDR2 (germline): DFQATT, SNEGSKA (reference sequence). CDR3 length: 11 residues. The CDR3 here is CSARTGYGYTF. CDR3 nucleotide sequence: TGCAGTGCTAGAACAGGGTATGGCTACACCTTC.

The CDR3 loop is CASSPNPGAGGYEQYF. CDR3 coding DNA: TGTGCCAGCTCACCCAACCCCGGGGCAGGGGGTTACGAGCAGTACTTC. The J gene is TRBJ2-7, the V gene TRBV18; TRBD1 aligns across 7 bases. This CDR3 has 16 amino acids. The V gene's germline CDR1 is KGHSH and CDR2 LQKENI. V shed 3 bases, J shed 4 bases, and the junction held 12 bases outside the gene matches. Drawing the rest from reference TRBV18 and TRBJ2-7, the complete variable domain is NAGVMQNPRHLVRRRGQEARLRCSPMKGHSHVYWYRQLPEEGLKFMVYLQKENIIDESGMPKERFSAEFPKEGPSILRIQQVVRGDSAAYFCASSPNPGAGGYEQYFGPGTRLTVT.

The chain joins TRBV3-1 (or the pseudogene TRBV3-2) to TRBJ2-7; D is perhaps TRBD2 (7 bases). The length of the CDR3 is 15 residues. The ends were cut back, 3 bases at V and 4 bases at J, with 16 bases in the middle. Germline V gives CDR1 LGHDT, CDR2 YNNKEL (reference sequence). The CDR3 loop is CASSHARGAGYEQYF. In DNA form, the CDR3 reads TGTGCCAGCAGCCATGCTCGGGGGGCGGGGTACGAGCAGTACTTC.

This clone was seen a few times. One junction end does not reproduce the germline sequence, and a read error may be involved. In DNA, the CDR3 is TGTGCCAGCAGCGTAACAGGGAGGACTGAAGCTTTCTTT. This gives the protein CASSVTGRTEAFF. The chain couples TRBV7-3 to TRBJ1-1; maybe TRBD1 (6 bases). From germline, CDR1 is SGHTA and CDR2 FQGTGA. The CDR3 consists of 13 residues.